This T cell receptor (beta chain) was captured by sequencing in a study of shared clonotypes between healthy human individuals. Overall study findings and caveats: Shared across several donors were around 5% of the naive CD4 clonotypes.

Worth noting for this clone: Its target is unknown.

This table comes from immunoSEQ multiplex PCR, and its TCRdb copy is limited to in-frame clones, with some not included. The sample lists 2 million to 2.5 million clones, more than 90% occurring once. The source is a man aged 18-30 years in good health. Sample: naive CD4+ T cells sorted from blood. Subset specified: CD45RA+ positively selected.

Here the CDR3 DNA reads TGTGCCAGCAGCTCGCGACAGGGCAAGGATGGCTACACCTTC. Its translation is CASSSRQGKDGYTF. The V gene is TRBV2, the J gene TRBJ1-2, with 7 bases identical to TRBD1. The CDR3 is 14 residues long. Germline-derived CDR1 and CDR2 are SNHLY and FYNNEI. Trimming removed 6 bases from V and 6 bases from J; junction bases left unmatched: 10. The full variable domain, completed using reference TRBV2 and TRBJ1-2, is EPEVTQTPSHQVTQMGQEVILRCVPISNHLYFYWYRQILGQKVEFLVSFYNNEISEKSEIFDDQFSVERPDGSNFTLKIRSTKLEDSAMYFCASSSRQGKDGYTFGSGTRLTVV.